The 20 T cell receptor beta chains below come from one sample, sequenced in a study of beta chain features in type 1 diabetes. The whole isolated RNA underwent reverse transcription, so sequencing captured expressed TCRB transcripts. Profiled with immunoSEQ multiplex PCR; TCRdb holds only in-frame clones, not every one. The sample shows under 800,000 clones, about 16% of them seen only once. What was sequenced was naive CD4+ T cells from blood. All receptors derive from a man between 18 and 29 years old in good health.

The CDR3 is CASSPTQLSTGELFF. CDR3 in DNA: TGTGCCAGCTCACCGACCCAGCTTTCCACCGGGGAGCTGTTTTTT. V and J are TRBV18 and TRBJ2-2, with D unclear. V lost 3 bases, J lost 4 bases, and 12 bases lay in between. The germline gives CDR1 KGHSH, CDR2 LQKENI. This CDR3 has 15 amino acids.

This clone has just a few counts. The genes are TRBV7-2 and TRBJ2-5; no firm D call. The germline CDR1 and CDR2 sequences are SGHTA and FQGNSA. The length of the CDR3 is 14 residues. The V end lost 1 base, the J end lost 7 bases, and 13 bases lay between the germline ends. The chain's CDR3 is CASSLESSHGTQYF. CDR3 coding DNA: TGTGCCAGCAGCTTAGAGTCCTCCCACGGGACCCAGTACTTC.

This clone was counted only a few times. This sequence joins TRBV7-3 and TRBJ2-7; 8 bases match TRBD2. CDR1 is SGHTA and CDR2 is FQGTGA in the germline V gene. The CDR3 loop spans 13 amino acids. J lost 6 bases, V lost 8 bases, and 9 bases had no gene match. The DNA for the CDR3 is TGTGCCAGCGGAAGCAGCGGGAGCCGCGAGCAGTACTTC. It encodes CASGSSGSREQYF.

The V gene is TRBV9, the J gene TRBJ2-3; 8 bases agree with TRBD2. The CDR3 sequence is 16 residues long. The junction had 9 bases not matched to a gene; V was cut back by 0 bases and J by 6 bases. The germline V gene encodes CDR1 SGDLS and CDR2 YYNGEE. In DNA form, the CDR3 reads TGTGCCAGCAGCGTAGGTCTAGCGGGTATGATTGATACGCAGTATTTT. Protein: CASSVGLAGMIDTQYF.

The J gene is TRBJ2-1, the V gene TRBV28; a possible D gene is TRBD1 (6 bases). CDR1 is MDHEN and CDR2 is SYDVKM in the germline V gene. Trimming stripped 6 bases from V and 5 bases from J, with 14 bases between. This CDR3 is built from 14 residues. CDR3 nucleotides: TGTGCCAGCAGACACCAAACAGGGAACAATGAGCAGTTCTTC. Its translation: CASRHQTGNNEQFF.

In this sample, this clone turned up a few times. This rearrangement joins TRBV14 to TRBJ2-3; D possibly corresponds to TRBD2 (5 bases). The CDR3 is 13 residues long. V lost 2 bases and J 2 bases, leaving 5 bases between the germline ends. Germline V gene lookup returns CDR1 SGHDN and CDR2 FVKESK. CDR3 protein: CASSQRDTDTQYF. DNA for the CDR3: TGTGCCAGCAGCCAACGGGACACAGATACGCAGTATTTT.

This chain joins TRBV7-3 and TRBJ1-1, with 7 bases aligning to TRBD1. V dropped 5 bases and J dropped 0; count of bases not matched to a gene: 9. The CDR3 extends over 16 amino acids. Germline-derived CDR1 and CDR2 are SGHTA and FQGTGA. The CDR3 nucleotides are TGTGCCAGCAGCCAAGGGGGCCCCACGGTGAACACTGAAGCTTTCTTT. Its translation: CASSQGGPTVNTEAFF.

This clone was seen only a few times. The chain links TRBV21-1 to TRBJ2-7; the table names TRBD1, a call not compared with the DNA. TRBV21-1 is a pseudogene segment. The CDR3 totals 16 residues. The CDR3 protein is CASSKAGRGPWYEQYF. The CDR3 nucleotides read TGTGCCAGCAGCAAAGCGGGCAGGGGACCATGGTACGAGCAGTACTTC.

This clone was seen a few times. V usage is TRBV18 and J usage is TRBJ2-2; D might be TRBD1 (6 bases). Trimming took 2 bases from V and 6 from J, leaving 16 bases between them. The length of the CDR3 is 16 residues. Germline-derived CDR1 and CDR2 are KGHSH and LQKENI. CDR3 nucleotide sequence: TGTGCCAGCTCACCAAGAACCTTCAGGGGCCCCGGGGAGCTGTTTTTT. This translates into CASSPRTFRGPGELFF.

This clone has only a few counts. The chain joins TRBV6-1 to TRBJ2-6; 10 nucleotides agree with TRBD1. The CDR3 has 15 amino acids. CDR1 is MNHNS and CDR2 is SASEGT in the germline V gene. V was pared by 6 bases and J by 2 bases, with 1 base of the junction left unmatched. CDR3 loop: CASRTGGTGANVLTF. The CDR3 nucleotides read TGTGCCAGCAGGACAGGGGGCACTGGGGCCAACGTCCTGACTTTC.

The J gene is TRBJ2-7, the V gene TRBV7-3; D is ambiguous. The germline V and J ends were trimmed by 1 base and 7 bases, with 14 bases remaining between them. This CDR3 comprises 14 residues. Germline V gene data show CDR1 as SGHTA and CDR2 as FQGTGA. CDR3 nucleotides: TGTGCCAGCAGCTTAAGTGGGCGTCTACGGGAGCAGTACTTC. Translated: CASSLSGRLREQYF.

The chain joins TRBV29-1 to TRBJ2-1; 12 bases align to TRBD2. The CDR3 is 16 amino acids. Germline CDR1 SQVTM, CDR2 ANQGSEA. Trimming removed 4 bases from V and 6 bases from J; junction bases left unmatched: 10. The CDR3 region has the DNA TGCAGCGTTGCCGTCCTGACTAGCGGGAGTCGCAATGAGCAGTTCTTC. This gives the protein CSVAVLTSGSRNEQFF.

The V gene is TRBV28, the J gene TRBJ2-1; possible D gene TRBD1, 5 bases. The CDR3 has 12 amino acids. Germline V gene sequence: CDR1 MDHEN, CDR2 SYDVKM. Trimming took 7 bases from V and 12 from J, leaving 16 bases between them. CDR3 amino acids: CASTRRALGQFF. The CDR3, as DNA: TGTGCCAGCACTCGCAGGGCCTTGGGGCAGTTCTTC.

This clone was counted only a few times. This sequence joins TRBV29-1 and TRBJ2-5, with TRBD1 matching 8 bases. The length of the CDR3 is 13 residues. Trimming removed 7 bases from V and 7 bases from J; junction bases left unmatched: 11. Germline-derived CDR1 and CDR2 are SQVTM and ANQGSEA. The CDR3 bases are TGCAGCGGAACGACAGGGGATCTCGGGACCCAGTACTTC. Protein sequence: CSGTTGDLGTQYF.

A word on this clone: The same CDR3 is also encoded by other DNA sequences in this sample. The rearrangement joins TRBV18 to TRBJ2-1; TRBD2 matches at 10 bases. Germline V CDR1 and CDR2: KGHSH, LQKENI. V shed 3 bases, J shed 4 bases, and the junction held 3 bases outside the gene matches. The CDR3 covers 15 residues. The CDR3 sequence: CASSPGLAEYNEQFF. Written as DNA, the CDR3 is TGTGCCAGCTCACCTGGACTAGCGGAGTACAATGAGCAGTTCTTC.

The chain joins TRBV7-2 to TRBJ2-7; D may match TRBD1 or TRBD2 (5 bases each). The germline V gene has CDR1 SGHTA and CDR2 FQGNSA. The CDR3 sequence is 15 residues long. V shed 7 bases and J shed 6 bases, with 22 bases lying between them. This CDR3 is CASTPGPGRRIEQYF. The CDR3 DNA reads TGTGCCAGCACCCCCGGACCAGGGAGAAGAATCGAGCAGTACTTC.

The chain is built from TRBV9 and TRBJ2-1, with 8 bases lining up with TRBD1. CDR3 length: 13 amino acids. V was clipped by 4 bases and J by 8 bases; unmatched bases: 5. Germline V CDR1 and CDR2: SGDLS, YYNGEE. CDR3 sequence: CASSWRQGHEQFF. The CDR3 DNA follows: TGTGCCAGCAGCTGGAGACAGGGGCATGAGCAGTTCTTC. The entire variable domain, with the rest obtained from reference TRBV9 and TRBJ2-1, is as follows: DSGVTQTPKHLITATGQRVTLRCSPRSGDLSVYWYQQSLDQGLQFLIQYYNGEERAKGNILERFSAQQFPDLHSELNLSSLELGDSALYFCASSWRQGHEQFFGPGTRLTVL.

J is TRBJ1-6 and V is TRBV5-6, with TRBD1 identical over 9 bases. V shed 4 bases and J 7 bases; nucleotides not matched to a gene: 6. In germline, CDR1 is SGHDT, CDR2 YYEEEE. The CDR3 sequence is 15 residues long. The CDR3 nucleotides are TGTGCCAGCAGCCCAGGACAGGGGCTCAATTCACCCCTCCACTTT. Amino acids: CASSPGQGLNSPLHF.

Only a few counts were recorded for this clone. This sequence joins TRBV10-3 and TRBJ2-1; D unresolved. V gave up 6 bases and J gave up 7 bases, with 7 bases separating them. Per the germline V gene, CDR1 is ENHRY and CDR2 is SYGVKD. This CDR3 is 11 amino acids long. DNA for the CDR3: TGTGCCATCAGCGACGTAAATGAGCAGTTCTTC. Protein: CAISDVNEQFF.

Only a few counts were recorded for this clone. The chain links TRBV4-2 to TRBJ2-7, with TRBD2 matching 10 bases. Germline V gives CDR1 LGHNA, CDR2 YNFKEQ. CDR3 size: 17 residues. V was pared by 1 base and J by 2 bases, with 8 bases of the junction left unmatched. Here the CDR3 reads CASSQGHASGSAYEQYF. The DNA for the CDR3 is TGTGCCAGCAGCCAAGGGCATGCTAGCGGGAGCGCCTACGAGCAGTACTTC.